This T cell receptor (beta chain) is from a study of T cell responses to AZD1222 COVID-19 vaccine. Remarks on this clone: Its cognate antigen is unknown.

Profiling relied on immunoSEQ multiplex PCR, and the TCRdb table lists in-frame clones only, not all of them. This sample has around 160,000 clones, with about 90% found just once. Findings of the study overall: Reports say nearly half of spike-specific TCRs go after unmutated variant regions. Baseline seropositivity occurred in only six AZD1222 recipients.

The sample in question was peripheral blood, obtained on day 0 of AZD1222 vaccination. The source is an adult in good health.

CDR3 DNA: TGTGCCAGCAGCCAACCTCCGGCTAGCGGATACTACGAGCAGTACTTC. It codes for CASSQPPASGYYEQYF. The gene calls are TRBV3-1 (or the pseudogene TRBV3-2) and TRBJ2-7, with 7 bases matching TRBD2. The CDR3 extends over 16 amino acids. Trimming at V came to 2 bases and at J to 3 bases, leaving 10 bases not matched to a gene. Per the germline V gene, CDR1 is LGHDT and CDR2 is YNNKEL (reference sequence).